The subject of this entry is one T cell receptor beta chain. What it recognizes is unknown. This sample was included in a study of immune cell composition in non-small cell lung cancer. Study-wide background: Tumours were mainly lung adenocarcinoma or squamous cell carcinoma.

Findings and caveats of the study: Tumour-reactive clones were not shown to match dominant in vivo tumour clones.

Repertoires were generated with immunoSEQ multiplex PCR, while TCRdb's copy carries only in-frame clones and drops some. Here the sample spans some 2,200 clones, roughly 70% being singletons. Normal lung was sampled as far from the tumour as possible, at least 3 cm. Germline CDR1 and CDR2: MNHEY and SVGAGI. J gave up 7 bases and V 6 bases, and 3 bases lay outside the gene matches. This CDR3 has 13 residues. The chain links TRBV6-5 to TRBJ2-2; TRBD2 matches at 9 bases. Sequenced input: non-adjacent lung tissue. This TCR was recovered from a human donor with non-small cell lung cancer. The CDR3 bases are TGTGCCAGCAGGGGGCGGGAGGGCGGGGAGCTGTTTTTT. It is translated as CASRGREGGELFF.